Shown below are 20 T cell receptor beta chains from a single sample sequenced in a study of chemoradiotherapy in HPV16-positive cancers (dated by TCRdb to the early 2020s). The library was made by the immunoSEQ multiplex PCR assay. Entries here come from immuneACCESS through TCRdb and include only in-frame sequences with V and J called. Some clones fail to appear in such tables; in the studies checked, an unresolved V gene covers under half of the shortfall, and the cause of the remainder is unknown. In all, the sample holds about 17,000 clones, and over 90% of those were seen once. 11% to 15% of the sample belongs to the ten largest clones. The sample here was blood, taken from a patient who underwent chemoradiotherapy. The receptors stem from a human donor with HPV-associated anogenital cancer.

This clone occurred once. V is TRBV5-6 and J is TRBJ1-2; D possibly corresponds to TRBD1 (5 bases). Trimming shortened V by 0 bases and J by 0 bases, and 15 bases separated the two germline ends. The CDR3 is 17 residues long. Per germline, CDR1 SGHDT and CDR2 YYEEEE. For the CDR3, the DNA is TGTGCCAGCAGCTTGGAAAGGGGACGCCTCGCTAACTATGGCTACACCTTC. Its protein is CASSLERGRLANYGYTF. The variable domain in full, completed from reference TRBV5-6 and TRBJ1-2, reads DAGVTQSPTHLIKTRGQQVTLRCSPKSGHDTVSWYQQALGQGPQFIFQYYEEEERQRGNFPDRFSGHQFPNYSSELNVNALLLGDSALYLCASSLERGRLANYGYTFGSGTRLTVV.

This clone has just one count. The chain is built from TRBV29-1 and TRBJ1-4; 8 positions match TRBD1. The CDR3 length is 16 residues. CDR1 and CDR2 from the germline V gene are SQVTM and ANQGSEA. V lost 7 bases and J lost 2; bases outside the gene matches: 12. The CDR3 DNA reads as TGCAGCGCGCAGACAGGGGACTTACTTACTAATGAAAAACTGTTTTTT. Translating it yields CSAQTGDLLTNEKLFF.

This CDR3 is CASSMLSTRQETQYF. In DNA, the CDR3 is TGTGCCAGCTCTATGCTGTCGACTAGACAAGAGACCCAGTACTTC. The chain couples TRBV6-5 to TRBJ2-5, with D possibly being TRBD2 (6 bases). Germline V CDR1 and CDR2: MNHEY, SVGAGI. Trimming took off 8 bases at V and 2 bases at J, with 18 bases between the two ends. This CDR3 is built from 15 residues.

The chain uses TRBV6-1 and TRBJ1-5, with D unclear. The CDR3 extends over 15 amino acids. Germline assignment: CDR1 MNHNS and CDR2 SASEGT. Trimming took 6 bases from V and 2 from J, leaving 14 bases between them. The CDR3 DNA sequence: TGTGCCAGCAGCTCACCCCCTGATGGCAATCAGCCCCAGCATTTT. Translation gives CASSSPPDGNQPQHF.

The chain is built from TRBV5-4 and TRBJ2-2; 9 positions match TRBD2. Germline V gene sequence: CDR1 SGHNT, CDR2 YYREEE (reference sequence). The V gene end was trimmed by 6 bases and the J gene end by 3 bases; junction bases not matched to a gene: 6. The CDR3 is 15 amino acids. CDR3 protein: CASNRGGADTGELFF. CDR3 in DNA: TGTGCCAGCAACCGCGGGGGGGCGGACACCGGGGAGCTGTTTTTT. Filled out from reference TRBV5-4 and TRBJ2-2, the complete variable domain reads ETGVTQSPTHLIKTRGQQVTLRCSSQSGHNTVSWYQQALGQGPQFIFQYYREEENGRGNFPPRFSGLQFPNYSSELNVNALELDDSALYLCASNRGGADTGELFFGEGSRLTVL.

To note about this clone: At one of its ends the junction is not consistent with the germline gene, which may arise from a read error. The chain has TRBV9 and TRBJ2-7; D is possibly TRBD1 (5 bases). The germline V gene has CDR1 SGDLS and CDR2 YYNGEE. The CDR3 sequence is 13 residues long. CDR3 sequence (DNA): TGTGCCGGCAGCCCCGAAGCAGGGTACGAGCAGTACTTC. As protein: CAGSPEAGYEQYF.

V and J are TRBV5-6 and TRBJ1-6; no definite D call. With 1 base removed from V and 0 bases from J, the gap between germline ends came to 8 bases. CDR3 size: 16 residues. The germline gives CDR1 SGHDT, CDR2 YYEEEE. The CDR3 DNA reads TGTGCCAGCAGCTTGTCGGGCAGCTCCTATAATTCACCCCTCCACTTT. Translating gives CASSLSGSSYNSPLHF.

V is TRBV4-2 and J is TRBJ2-3; the D is unclear. The CDR3 spans 13 residues. Germline-derived CDR1 and CDR2 are LGHNA and YNFKEQ. V lost 3 bases and J lost 2, with 6 bases in between. The CDR3 loop is CASSHTNTDTQYF. The CDR3 DNA is TGTGCCAGCAGCCATACCAACACAGATACGCAGTATTTT.

This clone has just one count. The gene calls are TRBV5-1 and TRBJ1-3, with D uncertain. Germline V lookup: CDR1 SGHRS, CDR2 YFSETQ. V lost 5 bases and J lost 4, with 16 bases in between. The CDR3 covers 15 residues. CDR3 sequence (DNA): TGCGCCAGCAGGCCAGGACCTACCGGAGGAAACACCATATATTTT. Protein: CASRPGPTGGNTIYF. Filled out from reference TRBV5-1 and TRBJ1-3, the complete variable domain reads KAGVTQTPRYLIKTRGQQVTLSCSPISGHRSVSWYQQTPGQGLQFLFEYFSETQRNKGNFPGRFSGRQFSNSRSEMNVSTLELGDSALYLCASRPGPTGGNTIYFGEGSWLTVV.

The chain recombines TRBV7-9 with TRBJ1-6, with 7 bases aligning to TRBD1. CDR1 is SEHNR and CDR2 is FQNEAQ in the germline V gene (reference sequence). V dropped 1 base and J dropped 10; count of bases not matched to a gene: 4. This CDR3 spans 14 amino acids. The CDR3 coding sequence is TGTGCCAGCAGCTTAGACAGGGGTAACTCACCCCTCCACTTT. It specifies CASSLDRGNSPLHF.

This clone was counted only a few times. This sequence joins TRBV7-2 and TRBJ2-3; 8 bases line up with TRBD2. With 4 bases clipped from V and 6 bases from J, the junction kept 15 bases outside the gene matches. The CDR3 consists of 17 residues. Germline values: CDR1 SGHTA, CDR2 FQGNSA. As DNA, the CDR3 is TGTGCCAGCAGCTCCATGAGCGGGGGAACCTACCTCGATACGCAGTATTTT. Its protein is CASSSMSGGTYLDTQYF.

This clone appeared a single time. The CDR3: CASSQDATGELFF. The CDR3, as DNA: TGTGCCAGCTCTCAGGACGCCACCGGGGAGCTGTTTTTT. The chain employs TRBV18 and TRBJ2-2; D is uncertain. The CDR3 has 13 residues. Trimming removed 6 bases from V and 4 bases from J, with 9 bases in between. Germline V gene lookup returns CDR1 KGHSH and CDR2 LQKENI. Using reference TRBV18 and TRBJ2-2 for the parts outside the CDR3, the full variable domain is NAGVMQNPRHLVRRRGQEARLRCSPMKGHSHVYWYRQLPEEGLKFMVYLQKENIIDESGMPKERFSAEFPKEGPSILRIQQVVRGDSAAYFCASSQDATGELFFGEGSRLTVL.

V is TRBV4-1 and J is TRBJ1-2; D unclear. V was pared by 1 base and J by 3 bases, with 3 bases between. The CDR3 runs 12 residues. Germline V CDR1 and CDR2: MGHRA, YSYEKL. CDR3 sequence: CASSQGDYGYTF. The DNA of the CDR3 is TGCGCCAGCAGCCAAGGTGACTATGGCTACACCTTC.

The chain links TRBV5-4 to TRBJ1-2; the D is unclear. The CDR3 is made up of 12 amino acids. Trimming took 3 bases from V and 10 from J, leaving 13 bases between them. Germline assignment: CDR1 SGHNT and CDR2 YYREEE (reference sequence). CDR3 residues: CASSSGSGNYTF. DNA of the CDR3: TGTGCCAGCAGCTCGGGATCCGGGAACTACACCTTC. The full variable domain, in which reference TRBV5-4 and TRBJ1-2 provide the parts outside the CDR3, is ETGVTQSPTHLIKTRGQQVTLRCSSQSGHNTVSWYQQALGQGPQFIFQYYREEENGRGNFPPRFSGLQFPNYSSELNVNALELDDSALYLCASSSGSGNYTFGSGTRLTVV.

This chain connects TRBV6-5 to TRBJ2-5, with 7 nucleotides matching TRBD1. V was clipped by 6 bases and J by 4 bases; unmatched bases: 5. This CDR3 is 13 amino acids long. CDR1 and CDR2 (germline): MNHEY, SVGAGI. Written as DNA, the CDR3 is TGTGCCAGCAGGAGGCAGGGGGTAGAGACCCAGTACTTC. Translation gives CASRRQGVETQYF.

The chain carries TRBV7-2 and TRBJ1-1; a possible D gene is TRBD1 (5 bases). Germline V gene sequence: CDR1 SGHTA, CDR2 FQGNSA. The CDR3 consists of 13 residues. V shed 3 bases and J shed 7 bases, with 12 bases lying between them. The CDR3 DNA sequence: TGTGCCAGCAGCTTTTCCGGGAGGGGTGAAGCTTTCTTT. It encodes CASSFSGRGEAFF.

This chain connects TRBV11-2 to TRBJ2-3, with 7 bases lining up with TRBD2. The CDR3 is 15 amino acids. V was pared by 4 bases and J by 0 bases, with 4 bases of the junction left unmatched. Germline V lookup: CDR1 SGHAT, CDR2 FQNNGV. CDR3 residues: CASSSLAASTDTQYF. The CDR3 DNA is TGTGCCAGCAGCTCTCTAGCGGCAAGCACAGATACGCAGTATTTT.

This chain joins TRBV7-9 and TRBJ2-6; D is perhaps TRBD1 (5 bases). The germline V gene has CDR1 SEHNR and CDR2 FQNEAQ (reference sequence). The ends were cut back, 2 bases at V and 0 bases at J, with 14 bases in the middle. There are 18 residues in the CDR3. The CDR3 spells CASSLSGRALSGANVLTF. Here the CDR3 DNA reads TGTGCCAGCAGCTTAAGTGGCAGGGCCCTCTCTGGGGCCAACGTCCTGACTTTC.

This sequence joins TRBV5-1 and TRBJ1-4; D is unclear. In germline, CDR1 is SGHRS, CDR2 YFSETQ. CDR3 size: 14 residues. Deletions cut 1 base from V and 7 bases from J, with 11 bases between. CDR3 loop: CASSLSGDTEKLFF. CDR3 bases: TGCGCCAGCAGCTTGAGTGGCGACACTGAAAAACTGTTTTTT.

The gene calls are TRBV7-2 and TRBJ2-1; 10 nucleotides align to TRBD2. V shed 6 bases and J 6 bases; nucleotides not matched to a gene: 8. The CDR3 consists of 15 residues. CDR1 is SGHTA, CDR2 FQGNSA, per germline. CDR3 nucleotides: TGTGCCAGCAGTTCCGGGACTAGCGCGACCAATGAGCAGTTCTTC. Protein: CASSSGTSATNEQFF.